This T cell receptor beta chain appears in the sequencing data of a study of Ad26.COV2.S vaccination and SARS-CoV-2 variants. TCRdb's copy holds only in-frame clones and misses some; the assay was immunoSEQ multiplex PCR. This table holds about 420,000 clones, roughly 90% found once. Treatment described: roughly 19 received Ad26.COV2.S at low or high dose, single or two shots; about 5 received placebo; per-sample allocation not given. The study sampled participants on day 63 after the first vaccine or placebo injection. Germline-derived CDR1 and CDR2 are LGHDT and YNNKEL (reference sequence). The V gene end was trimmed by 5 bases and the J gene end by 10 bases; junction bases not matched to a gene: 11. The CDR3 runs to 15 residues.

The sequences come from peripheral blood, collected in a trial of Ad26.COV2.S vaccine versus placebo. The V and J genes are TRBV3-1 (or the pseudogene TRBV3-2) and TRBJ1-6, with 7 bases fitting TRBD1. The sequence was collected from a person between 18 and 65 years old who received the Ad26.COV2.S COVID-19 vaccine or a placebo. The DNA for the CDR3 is TGTGCCAGCAGCGAAACCCCGGGACAGAGCTCACCCCTCCACTTT. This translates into CASSETPGQSSPLHF.